Described below is a single T cell receptor beta chain sequence and its context. Germline CDR1 reads GTSNPN; CDR2 reads SVGIG (reference sequence). V shed 1 base and J shed 7 bases, with 17 bases lying between them. The CDR3 spans 16 residues. In the authors' methods: Nucleated cell counts were estimated from reference gene primer amplification. Using immunoSEQ multiplex PCR, the repertoire was profiled, and TCRdb retains in-frame clones only, with some absent. That table is the source of V, J and clone size, and D and trimming were worked out from the DNA. The sample contains more than 40,000 clones, about 90% of which appear only once. These data are taken from a study of blood T cell repertoires in COVID-19. Study overall: PBMCs, B-cell-depleted T cells, or T cells were the source of the cDNA or gDNA that made up the material.

Sequences were obtained from peripheral blood. The receptor's source is a man at least 80 years old with acute or convalescent COVID-19. The chain is built from TRBV30 and TRBJ1-6, with D hard to call. CDR3 amino acids: CAWSARYRGTNSPLHF. The CDR3 bases are TGTGCCTGGAGTGCGAGATACCGGGGTACGAATTCACCCCTCCACTTT. The complete variable domain, with remaining parts taken from reference TRBV30 and TRBJ1-6, reads SQTIHQWPATLVQPVGSPLSLECTVEGTSNPNLYWYRQAAGRGLQLLFYSVGIGQISSEVPQNLSASRPQDRQFILSSKKLLLSDSGFYLCAWSARYRGTNSPLHFGNGTRLTVT.